What follows describes a single T cell receptor (beta chain). TCRdb keeps only in-frame clones here, not all; method: immunoSEQ multiplex PCR. The sample consists of roughly 28,000 clones, roughly nine tenths of them appearing once. These data originate in a study of OX40 agonist ivuxolimab in advanced cancers. The trim removed 8 bases at V and 10 bases at J, leaving 9 bases unmatched. Germline CDR1 and CDR2: PRHDT and FYEKMQ (reference sequence). The CDR3 consists of 14 residues. The receptor was derived from an adult with an advanced solid tumor such as melanoma, head and neck, liver or kidney cancer. The sample consisted of CD4+ or CD8+ T cells sorted from blood, taken in a trial of the OX40 agonist ivuxolimab. The chain carries TRBV13 and TRBJ1-6, with 9 bases that match TRBD1. CDR3 loop: CASRQQGADSPLHF. The CDR3 DNA follows: TGTGCCAGCCGTCAACAGGGGGCAGACTCACCCCTCCACTTT.